Sequencing of this T cell receptor beta chain was carried out in a study of blood T cell repertoires in COVID-19 (dated by TCRdb to about 2020). Study-level background: Collaborator samples came from the United States, Italy and Spain and covered acute and convalescent phases of COVID-19. The material from the prospective study consisted of cDNA or gDNA derived from T cells, B-cell-depleted T cells, or PBMCs. Subjects who had been exposed to COVID-19, were actively infected with it, or had recovered from it provided the deeply sampled blood TCRbeta repertoires that made up the dataset. HLA class I and class II types, where available, came from metadata supplied by the sample provider rather than from assay-based typing. A freely available public database, intended as a resource for researchers studying the immune response to SARS-CoV-2, is where the repertoires were released. Samples came from the ongoing ImmuneRACE study (first 160 participants) plus 1,254 subjects from 6 global collaborators. A de-identified subject ID, COVID-19 status, age in years and sex were almost always included in the sample metadata.

The immunoSEQ Assay, a bias-controlled multiplex PCR, was used to amplify TCRbeta CDR3 regions from genomic DNA. The study's own analysis went as follows. Within the assay, amplification of reference gene primers was used to estimate how many nucleated cells each sample contained. Sequence reads were collapsed and filtered to measure the absolute abundance of every unique TCRbeta CDR3 rearrangement. Productive Simpson clonality was computed per sample as the square root of Simpson's diversity index over productive rearrangements. Entries here come from immuneACCESS through TCRdb and include only in-frame sequences with V and J called. Some clones fail to appear in such tables; in the studies checked, an unresolved V gene covers under half of the shortfall, and the cause of the remainder is unknown. V, J and clone size reflect that table, while D and trimming were determined from the DNA. Present in this sample are approximately 280,000 clones, roughly 86% of which were seen just once. Over 8% of the sample goes to the ten largest clones.

This clone appeared a single time. Its cognate antigen has yet to be identified. No clone much larger than this one lies a single base away; base qualities are absent. What the authors observed across the whole study: The quantity of clinical and demographic metadata differed by source and by participant and was supplied without curation.

Inclusive of the bounding cysteine and phenylalanine, the CDR3 is 15 residues long. The kept DNA is CDR3 alone, 45 bases in frame from the first base. CDR1 and CDR2 (KGHSH, LQKENI) derive from the germline V gene. V loses 3 bases at its end and J loses 2 bases; junction bases beyond the gene matches: 4. Collaborating institutions collected whole blood in K2EDTA tubes following their own protocols. Collaborator samples were shipped for TCRbeta analysis as frozen whole blood, isolated PBMCs, or DNA extracted from either sample type. This clonotype was obtained from a man aged 18 to 30 with active or convalescent COVID-19. The chain employs TRBV18 and TRBJ1-1; a stretch of 9 junction bases matches TRBD1. The sequenced sample consisted of peripheral blood. CDR3 sequence: CASSPPTGGNTEAFF. The DNA is TGTGCCAGCTCACCGCCGACAGGGGGTAACACTGAAGCTTTCTTT.